The 9 T cell receptor beta chains below were found in one sample sequenced in a study of cytomegalovirus exposure and HLA in healthy donors. Primers: 60 Vbeta forward and 13 Jbeta reverse. The table came from immunoSEQ multiplex PCR; TCRdb's copy has only in-frame clones and leaves some out. The repertoire holds fewer than 100,000 clones, with nearly 80% as singletons. Material: PBMCs. The receptors here all came from a woman in her 40s in good health and CMV-seropositive.

The rearrangement uses TRBV6-1 and TRBJ2-7; TRBD2 matches 8 bases. Germline values: CDR1 MNHNS, CDR2 SASEGT. The CDR3 spans 13 residues. V was clipped by 5 bases and J by 3 bases; unmatched bases: 3. CDR3 coding DNA: TGTGCCAGCAGTAGCGGGAGATTCTACGAGCAGTACTTC. Protein product: CASSSGRFYEQYF.

This chain joins TRBV5-6 and TRBJ1-1; 10 nucleotides agree with TRBD1. There are 16 residues in the CDR3. Germline CDR1 SGHDT, CDR2 YYEEEE. With 4 bases clipped from V and 5 bases from J, the junction kept 11 bases outside the gene matches. The CDR3 loop is CASSVDRGFGSTEAFF. The CDR3 DNA follows: TGTGCCAGCAGCGTGGACAGGGGGTTTGGGAGTACTGAAGCTTTCTTT.

The chain is built from TRBV6-5 and TRBJ2-2; TRBD1 matches 8 bases. CDR1 and CDR2 from the germline V gene are MNHEY and SVGAGI. The CDR3 runs to 14 residues. V shed 1 base and J 10 bases; nucleotides not matched to a gene: 5. The DNA of the CDR3 is TGTGCCAGCAGTTACTACCAGGGGGCCGAGGAGCTGTTTTTT. It translates to CASSYYQGAEELFF.

This clone occurred a few times. V is TRBV2 and J is TRBJ2-7; D is undetermined. Germline values: CDR1 SNHLY, CDR2 FYNNEI. The V end lost 5 bases, the J end lost 1 base, and 3 bases lay between the germline ends. The CDR3 is 11 residues long. The CDR3 nucleotides are TGTGCCAGCAGTTCGTCCTACGAGCAGTACTTC. Its translation: CASSSSYEQYF.

The chain recombines TRBV18 with TRBJ1-4; D perhaps matches TRBD1 (5 bases). Germline CDR1 is KGHSH and CDR2 is LQKENI. This CDR3 has 13 amino acids. Trimming cost V 3 bases and J 6 bases, with 8 bases left between them. The CDR3 reads CASSPPRDEKLFF. CDR3 DNA sequence: TGTGCCAGCTCACCTCCCAGGGATGAAAAACTGTTTTTT. Variable domain in full (rest from reference TRBV18 and TRBJ1-4): NAGVMQNPRHLVRRRGQEARLRCSPMKGHSHVYWYRQLPEEGLKFMVYLQKENIIDESGMPKERFSAEFPKEGPSILRIQQVVRGDSAAYFCASSPPRDEKLFFGSGTQLSVL.

J is TRBJ2-2 and V is TRBV2, with 8 bases aligning to TRBD1. This CDR3 region has 15 residues. The germline CDR1 and CDR2 sequences are SNHLY and FYNNEI. J gave up 6 bases and V 7 bases, and 10 bases lay outside the gene matches. The CDR3 nucleotides read TGTGCCAGCAACCTGCAGGGGGCTGGGGCCGGGGAGCTGTTTTTT. This translates into CASNLQGAGAGELFF.

This chain uses TRBV7-3 with TRBJ2-3; TRBD2 agrees at 8 bases. The germline CDR1 and CDR2 sequences are SGHTA and FQGTGA. This CDR3 is 17 amino acids long. Trimming removed 5 bases from V and 0 bases from J; junction bases left unmatched: 10. CDR3 in DNA: TGTGCCAGCAGCCCACGAGGCAGCGGGAGTAGCACAGATACGCAGTATTTT. Translation gives CASSPRGSGSSTDTQYF.

The CDR3 bases are TGTGCCAGCAGTTTAAGCGTGACGGGTAATCAGCCCCAGCATTTT. Translation: CASSLSVTGNQPQHF. The chain employs TRBV6-6 and TRBJ1-5, with D uncertain. Germline CDR1 is MNHNY and CDR2 is SVGAGI (reference sequence). The CDR3 runs 15 residues. Trimming removed 4 bases from V and 4 bases from J, with 14 bases in between.

This chain links TRBV7-6 with TRBJ2-5; the D gene is possibly TRBD2 (6 bases). Germline V gives CDR1 SGHVS, CDR2 FNYEAQ. The CDR3 consists of 16 residues. Deletions cut 3 bases from V and 2 bases from J, with 16 bases between. The CDR3 bases are TGTGCCAGCAGCTTTAGCCCCGCTAGCGCACAAGAGACCCAGTACTTC. This encodes CASSFSPASAQETQYF.